This TCR beta chain was sequenced for a study of PD-1 and CTLA-4 blockade in melanoma. Generated by immunoSEQ multiplex PCR, the TCRdb table keeps only in-frame clones and is missing some. The profile shows 25,000 to 35,000 clones, around 90% of them singletons. V lost 4 bases and J lost 5, with 6 bases in between. Germline V gene sequence: CDR1 SGHRS, CDR2 YFSETQ. There are 11 residues in the CDR3. The rearrangement joins TRBV5-1 to TRBJ1-1; D gene ambiguous. This material consisted of CD8+ T cells from peripheral blood, taken from a patient given anti-PD-1 treatment. This receptor was identified in a human donor with melanoma. The CDR3 nucleotides read TGCGCCAGCAGCGAAGATACTGAAGCTTTCTTT. Its translation is CASSEDTEAFF.